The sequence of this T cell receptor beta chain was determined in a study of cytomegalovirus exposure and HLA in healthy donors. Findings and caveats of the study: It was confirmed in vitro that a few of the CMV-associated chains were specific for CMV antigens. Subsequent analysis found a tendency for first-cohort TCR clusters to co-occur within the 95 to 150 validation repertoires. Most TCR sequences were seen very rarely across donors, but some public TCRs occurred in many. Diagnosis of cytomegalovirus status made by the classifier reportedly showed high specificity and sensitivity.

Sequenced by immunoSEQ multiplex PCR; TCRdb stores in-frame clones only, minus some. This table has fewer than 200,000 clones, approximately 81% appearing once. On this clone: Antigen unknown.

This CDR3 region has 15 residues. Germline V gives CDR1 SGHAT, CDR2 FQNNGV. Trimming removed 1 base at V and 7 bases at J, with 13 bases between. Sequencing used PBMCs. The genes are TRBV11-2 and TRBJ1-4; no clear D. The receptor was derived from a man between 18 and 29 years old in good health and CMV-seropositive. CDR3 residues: CASSLGPSGGEKLFF. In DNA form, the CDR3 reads TGTGCCAGCAGCTTAGGGCCGTCGGGAGGTGAAAAACTGTTTTTT.